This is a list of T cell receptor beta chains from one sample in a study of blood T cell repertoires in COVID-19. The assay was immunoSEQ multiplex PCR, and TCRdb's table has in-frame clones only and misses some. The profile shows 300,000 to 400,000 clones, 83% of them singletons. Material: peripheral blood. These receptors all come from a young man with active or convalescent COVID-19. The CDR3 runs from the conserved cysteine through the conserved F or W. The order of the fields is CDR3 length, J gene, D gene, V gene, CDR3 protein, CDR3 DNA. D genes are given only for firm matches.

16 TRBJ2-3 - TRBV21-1 CASSKVRGPSTDTQYF TGTGCCAGCAGCAAAGTTAGGGGCCCTAGCACAGATACGCAGTATTTT
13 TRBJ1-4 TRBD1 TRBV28 CASGQGPGEKLFF TGTGCCAGTGGACAGGGACCTGGTGAAAAACTGTTTTTT
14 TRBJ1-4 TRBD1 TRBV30 CAWSAGTGGEKLFF TGTGCCTGGTCAGCAGGGACAGGGGGTGAAAAACTGTTTTTT
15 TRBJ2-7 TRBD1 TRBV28 CASSTTGTGEDEQYF TGTGCCAGCAGTACTACCGGGACAGGGGAGGACGAGCAGTACTTC
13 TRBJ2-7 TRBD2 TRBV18 CASSPLAGREQYF TGTGCCAGCTCACCACTAGCGGGGCGCGAGCAGTACTTC
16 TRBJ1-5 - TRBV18 CASSPVGARLNQPQHF TGTGCCAGCTCACCAGTAGGGGCCAGACTCAATCAGCCCCAGCATTTT
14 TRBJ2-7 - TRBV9 CASSSYGDFKQQYF TGTGCCAGCAGCTCCTACGGCGACTTCAAGCAGCAGTACTTC
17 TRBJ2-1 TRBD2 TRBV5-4 CASSLAPRLAGRNEQFF TGTGCCAGCAGCTTGGCACCCCGACTAGCGGGAAGGAATGAGCAGTTCTTC
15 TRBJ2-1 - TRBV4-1 CASSQLQGSYNEQFF TGCGCCAGCAGCCAACTACAGGGATCCTACAATGAGCAGTTCTTC
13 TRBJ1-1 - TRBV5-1 CASHPLSETEAFF TGCGCCAGCCACCCTCTAAGTGAAACTGAAGCTTTCTTT
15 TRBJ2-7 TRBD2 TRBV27 CASSFVGGYSYEQYF TGTGCCAGCAGTTTTGTGGGGGGGTACTCCTACGAGCAGTACTTC
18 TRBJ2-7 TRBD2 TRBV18 CASSPALAGGSTTYEQYF TGTGCCAGCTCACCGGCACTAGCGGGAGGGTCAACCACCTACGAGCAGTACTTC
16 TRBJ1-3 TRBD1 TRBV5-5 CASSRTGVSSGNTIYF TGTGCCAGCAGTCGGACAGGAGTGAGCTCTGGAAACACCATATATTTT